This T cell receptor beta chain was sequenced during a study of T cells in Graves' hyperthyroidism and ophthalmopathy. Broader study findings: Most thyroid clonotypes expanded above 0.001 were also detected in blood.

This clonotype was seen repeatedly, ten times or more. Antigen: not known. The source material, RNA transcripts, was used to amplify TCR beta CDR3 regions. The study used the HTBI primer set for a first-round RT-PCR of the TCR CDR3. From the multiplex PCR reads, TCRdb called clonotypes with MiXCR, one entry per CDR3 protein. Of 450,000 to 650,000 distinct CDR3 sequences in the sample, 14% were seen once. Lactation, pregnancy, other autoimmune disease or uncontrolled infection led to exclusion of patients. The study based diagnoses on clinical symptoms, serum thyroxine and TRAb, thyroid ultrasound and orbital computed tomography. This receptor was taken from a woman under 30 with Graves' ophthalmopathy. Material for sequencing was blood.

CDR3 amino acids: CASSPMIEDTQYF. The CDR3 bases are TGTGCCAGCTCACCAATGATAGAGGATACGCAGTATTTT. The chain uses TRBV18 and TRBJ2-3; no clear D. CDR1 and CDR2 from the germline V gene are KGHSH and LQKENI. V was cut by 2 bases and J by 6 bases, with 9 bases left in between. The CDR3 is 13 amino acids.